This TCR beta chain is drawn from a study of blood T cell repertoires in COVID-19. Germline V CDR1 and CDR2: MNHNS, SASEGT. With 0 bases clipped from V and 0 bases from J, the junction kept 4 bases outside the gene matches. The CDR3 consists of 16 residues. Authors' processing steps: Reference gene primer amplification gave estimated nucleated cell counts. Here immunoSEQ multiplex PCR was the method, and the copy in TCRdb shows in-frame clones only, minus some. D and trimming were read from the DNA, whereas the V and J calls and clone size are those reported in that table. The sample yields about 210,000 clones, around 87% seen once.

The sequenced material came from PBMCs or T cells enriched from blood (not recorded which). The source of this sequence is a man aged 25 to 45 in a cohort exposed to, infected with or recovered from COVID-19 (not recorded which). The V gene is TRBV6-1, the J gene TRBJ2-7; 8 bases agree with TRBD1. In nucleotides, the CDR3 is TGTGCCAGCAGTGAAGCGGGGACAGGCCGCTCCTACGAGCAGTACTTC. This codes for CASSEAGTGRSYEQYF.